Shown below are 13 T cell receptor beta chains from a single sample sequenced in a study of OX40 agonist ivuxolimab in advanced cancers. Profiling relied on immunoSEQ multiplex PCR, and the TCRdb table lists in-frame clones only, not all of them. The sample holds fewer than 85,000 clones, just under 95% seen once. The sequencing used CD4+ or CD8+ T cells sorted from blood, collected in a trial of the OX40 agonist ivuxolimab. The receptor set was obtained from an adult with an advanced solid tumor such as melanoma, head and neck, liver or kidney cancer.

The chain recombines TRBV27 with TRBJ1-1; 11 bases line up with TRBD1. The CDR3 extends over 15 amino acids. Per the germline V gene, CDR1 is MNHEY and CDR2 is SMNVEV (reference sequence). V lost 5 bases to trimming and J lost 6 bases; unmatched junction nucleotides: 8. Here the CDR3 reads CASSLGTGGLSEAFF. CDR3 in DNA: TGTGCCAGCAGTCTCGGGACAGGGGGGCTCTCTGAAGCTTTCTTT.

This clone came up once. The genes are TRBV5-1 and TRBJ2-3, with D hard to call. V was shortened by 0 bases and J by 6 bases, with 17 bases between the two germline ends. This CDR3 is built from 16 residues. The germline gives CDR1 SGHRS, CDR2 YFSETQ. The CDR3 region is CASSLVRNPPLDTQYF. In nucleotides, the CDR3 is TGCGCCAGCAGCTTGGTCCGGAACCCTCCTCTGGATACGCAGTATTTT. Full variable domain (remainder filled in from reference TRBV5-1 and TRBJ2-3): KAGVTQTPRYLIKTRGQQVTLSCSPISGHRSVSWYQQTPGQGLQFLFEYFSETQRNKGNFPGRFSGRQFSNSRSEMNVSTLELGDSALYLCASSLVRNPPLDTQYFGPGTRLTVL.

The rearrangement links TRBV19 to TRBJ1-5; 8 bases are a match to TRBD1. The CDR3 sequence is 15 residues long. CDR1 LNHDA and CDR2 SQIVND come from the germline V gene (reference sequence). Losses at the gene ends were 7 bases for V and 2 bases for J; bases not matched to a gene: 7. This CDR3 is CASNKDREGNQPQHF. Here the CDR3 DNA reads TGTGCCAGTAACAAGGACAGGGAGGGCAATCAGCCCCAGCATTTT.

The CDR3 region has the DNA TGTGCCAGCTCAGACCAGGGTATAATTCAGCCCCAGCATTTT. Translation: CASSDQGIIQPQHF. The chain recombines TRBV19 with TRBJ1-5, with D tentatively TRBD1 (5 bases). V was pared by 9 bases and J by 6 bases, with 18 bases between. Germline-derived CDR1 and CDR2 are LNHDA and SQIVND (reference sequence). The CDR3 sequence is 14 residues long.

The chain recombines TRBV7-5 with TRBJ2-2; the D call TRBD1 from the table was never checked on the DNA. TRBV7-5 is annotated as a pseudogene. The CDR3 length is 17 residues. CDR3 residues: CARSLEARALNTGELFF. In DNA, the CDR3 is TGTGCCAGAAGCTTAGAGGCCAGGGCTTTGAACACCGGGGAGCTGTTTTTT.

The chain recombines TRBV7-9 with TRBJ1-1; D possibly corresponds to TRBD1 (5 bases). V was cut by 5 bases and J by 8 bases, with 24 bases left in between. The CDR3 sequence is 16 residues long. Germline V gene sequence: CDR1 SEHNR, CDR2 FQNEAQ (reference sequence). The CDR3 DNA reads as TGTGCCAGCAGCCGATCCGGACGGCGGGGCGATCTAGAAGCTTTCTTT. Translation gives CASSRSGRRGDLEAFF.

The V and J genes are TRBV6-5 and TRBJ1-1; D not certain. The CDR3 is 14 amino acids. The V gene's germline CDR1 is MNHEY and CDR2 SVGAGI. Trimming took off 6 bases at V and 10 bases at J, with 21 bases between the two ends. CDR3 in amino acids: CASSPRSLLPGAFF. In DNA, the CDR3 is TGTGCCAGCAGCCCGCGGTCCCTCCTACCGGGAGCTTTCTTT.

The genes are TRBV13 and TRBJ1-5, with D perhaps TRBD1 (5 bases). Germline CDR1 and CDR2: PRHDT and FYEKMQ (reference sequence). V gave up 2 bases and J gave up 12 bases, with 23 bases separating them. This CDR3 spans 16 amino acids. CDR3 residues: CASSLYPPSGVNIQHF. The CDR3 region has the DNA TGTGCCAGCAGCTTATACCCCCCCTCGGGGGTCAACATCCAGCATTTT.

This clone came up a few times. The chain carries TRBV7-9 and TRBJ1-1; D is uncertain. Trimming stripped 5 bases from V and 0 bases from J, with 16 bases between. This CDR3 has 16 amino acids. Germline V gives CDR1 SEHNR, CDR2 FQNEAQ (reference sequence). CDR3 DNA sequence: TGTGCCAGCAGCCTCCCCCGGTTACAGTTGAACACTGAAGCTTTCTTT. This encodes CASSLPRLQLNTEAFF. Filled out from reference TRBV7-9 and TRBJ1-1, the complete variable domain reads DTGVSQNPRHKITKRGQNVTFRCDPISEHNRLYWYRQTLGQGPEFLTYFQNEAQLEKSRLLSDRFSAERPKGSFSTLEIQRTEQGDSAMYLCASSLPRLQLNTEAFFGQGTRLTVV.

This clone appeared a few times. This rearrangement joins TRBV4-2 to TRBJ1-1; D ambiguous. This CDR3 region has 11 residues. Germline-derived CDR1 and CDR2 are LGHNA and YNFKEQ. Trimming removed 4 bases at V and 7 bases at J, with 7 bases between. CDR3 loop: CASSLGSEAFF. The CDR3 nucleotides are TGTGCCAGCAGCCTTGGGAGTGAAGCTTTCTTT.

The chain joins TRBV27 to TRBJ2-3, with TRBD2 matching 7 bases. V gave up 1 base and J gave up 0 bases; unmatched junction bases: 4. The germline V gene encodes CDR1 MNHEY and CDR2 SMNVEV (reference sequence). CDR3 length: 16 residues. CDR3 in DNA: TGTGCCAGCAGTTTATGGCCAGCGGGGAGCACAGATACGCAGTATTTT. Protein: CASSLWPAGSTDTQYF.

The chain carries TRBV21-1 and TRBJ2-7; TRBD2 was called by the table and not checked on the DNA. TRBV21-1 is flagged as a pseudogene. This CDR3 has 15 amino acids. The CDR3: CASSKGERGPYEQYF. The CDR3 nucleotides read TGTGCCAGCAGCAAAGGCGAGCGGGGGCCCTACGAGCAGTACTTC.

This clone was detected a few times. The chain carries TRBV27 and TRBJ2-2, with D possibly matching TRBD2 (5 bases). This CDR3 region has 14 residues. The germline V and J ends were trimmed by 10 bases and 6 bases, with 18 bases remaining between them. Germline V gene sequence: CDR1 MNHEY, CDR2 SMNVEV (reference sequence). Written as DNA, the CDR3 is TGTGCCACCCGGGATCAGTACGCTCCCGGGGAGCTGTTTTTT. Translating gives CATRDQYAPGELFF.